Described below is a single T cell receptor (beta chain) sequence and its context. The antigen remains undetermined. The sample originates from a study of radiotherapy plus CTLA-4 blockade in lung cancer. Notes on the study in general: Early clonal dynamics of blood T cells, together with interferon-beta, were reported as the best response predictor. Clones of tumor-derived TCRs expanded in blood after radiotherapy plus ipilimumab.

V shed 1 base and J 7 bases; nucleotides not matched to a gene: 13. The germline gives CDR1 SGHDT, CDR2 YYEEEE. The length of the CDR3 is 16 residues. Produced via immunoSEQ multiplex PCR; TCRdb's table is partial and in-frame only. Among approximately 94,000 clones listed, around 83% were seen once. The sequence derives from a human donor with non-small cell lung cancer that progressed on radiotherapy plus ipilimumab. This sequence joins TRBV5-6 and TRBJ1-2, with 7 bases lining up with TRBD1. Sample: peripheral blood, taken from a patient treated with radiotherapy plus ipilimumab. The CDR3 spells CASSLLTSGGSRGYTF. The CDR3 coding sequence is TGTGCCAGCAGCTTGCTCACATCAGGGGGGTCTCGTGGCTACACCTTC.